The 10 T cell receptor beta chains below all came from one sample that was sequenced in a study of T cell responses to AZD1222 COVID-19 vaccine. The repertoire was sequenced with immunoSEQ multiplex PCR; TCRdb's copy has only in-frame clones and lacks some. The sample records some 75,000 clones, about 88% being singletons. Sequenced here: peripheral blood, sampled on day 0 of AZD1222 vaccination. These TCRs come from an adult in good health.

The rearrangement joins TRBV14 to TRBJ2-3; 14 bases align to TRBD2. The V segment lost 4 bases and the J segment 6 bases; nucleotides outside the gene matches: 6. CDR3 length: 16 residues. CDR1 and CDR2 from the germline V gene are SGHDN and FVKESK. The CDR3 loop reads CASSPWTSGRIDTQYF. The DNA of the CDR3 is TGTGCCAGCAGCCCCTGGACTAGCGGGAGGATCGATACGCAGTATTTT.

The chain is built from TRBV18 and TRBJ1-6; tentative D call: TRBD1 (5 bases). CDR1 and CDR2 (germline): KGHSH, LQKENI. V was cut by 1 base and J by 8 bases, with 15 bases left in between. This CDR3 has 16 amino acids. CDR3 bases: TGTGCCAGCTCACCACGGCAGGGCCAAAGCGATTCACCCCTCCACTTT. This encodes CASSPRQGQSDSPLHF. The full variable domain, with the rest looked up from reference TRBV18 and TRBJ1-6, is NAGVMQNPRHLVRRRGQEARLRCSPMKGHSHVYWYRQLPEEGLKFMVYLQKENIIDESGMPKERFSAEFPKEGPSILRIQQVVRGDSAAYFCASSPRQGQSDSPLHFGNGTRLTVT.

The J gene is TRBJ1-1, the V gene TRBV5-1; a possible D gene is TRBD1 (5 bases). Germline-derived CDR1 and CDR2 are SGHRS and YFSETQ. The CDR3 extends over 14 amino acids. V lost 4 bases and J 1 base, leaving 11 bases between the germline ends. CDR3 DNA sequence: TGCGCCAGCAGCGCCACGGGGGGGAACACTGAAGCTTTCTTT. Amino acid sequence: CASSATGGNTEAFF.

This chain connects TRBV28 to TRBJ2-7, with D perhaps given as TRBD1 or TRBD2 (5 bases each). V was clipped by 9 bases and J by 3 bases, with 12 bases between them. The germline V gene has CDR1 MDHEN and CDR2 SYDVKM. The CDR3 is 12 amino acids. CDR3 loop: CASGDANYEQYF. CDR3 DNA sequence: TGTGCCAGTGGGGACGCAAACTACGAGCAGTACTTC.

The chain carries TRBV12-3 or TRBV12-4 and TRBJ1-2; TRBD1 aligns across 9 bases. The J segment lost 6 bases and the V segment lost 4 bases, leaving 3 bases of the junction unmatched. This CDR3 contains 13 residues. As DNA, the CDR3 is TGTGCCAGCAGTTATACAGGGGGCAATGGCTACACCTTC. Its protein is CASSYTGGNGYTF.

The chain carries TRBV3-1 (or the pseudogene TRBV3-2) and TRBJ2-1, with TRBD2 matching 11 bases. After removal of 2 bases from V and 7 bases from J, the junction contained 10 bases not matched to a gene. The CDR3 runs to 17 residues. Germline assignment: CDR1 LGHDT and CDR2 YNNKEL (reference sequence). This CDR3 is CASSQPLGTSGSNEQFF. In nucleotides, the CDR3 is TGTGCCAGCAGCCAACCCCTAGGGACTAGCGGCAGTAATGAGCAGTTCTTC.

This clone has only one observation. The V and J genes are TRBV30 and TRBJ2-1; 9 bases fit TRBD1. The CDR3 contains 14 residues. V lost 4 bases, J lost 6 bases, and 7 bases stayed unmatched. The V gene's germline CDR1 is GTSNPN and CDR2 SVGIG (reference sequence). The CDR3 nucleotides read TGTGCCTGGACCACAGGGGGCGCGAGCAATGAGCAGTTCTTC. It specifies CAWTTGGASNEQFF.

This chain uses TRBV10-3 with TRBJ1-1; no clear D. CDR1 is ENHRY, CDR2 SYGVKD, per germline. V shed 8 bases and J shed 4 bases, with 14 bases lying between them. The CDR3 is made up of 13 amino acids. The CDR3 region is CAIRTLASTEAFF. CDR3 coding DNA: TGTGCCATCCGGACCCTAGCGAGCACTGAAGCTTTCTTT.

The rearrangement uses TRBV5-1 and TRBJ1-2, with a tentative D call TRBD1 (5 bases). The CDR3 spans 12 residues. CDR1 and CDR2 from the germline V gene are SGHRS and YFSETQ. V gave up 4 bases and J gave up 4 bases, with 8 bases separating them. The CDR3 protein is CASSLDSYGYTF. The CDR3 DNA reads TGCGCCAGCAGCCTTGACAGCTATGGCTACACCTTC.

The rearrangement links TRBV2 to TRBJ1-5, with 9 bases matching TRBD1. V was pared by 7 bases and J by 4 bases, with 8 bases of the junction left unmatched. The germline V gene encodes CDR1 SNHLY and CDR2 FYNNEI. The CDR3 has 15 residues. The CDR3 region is CASKGQGVPNQPQHF. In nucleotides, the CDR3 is TGTGCCAGCAAGGGACAGGGAGTCCCGAATCAGCCCCAGCATTTT. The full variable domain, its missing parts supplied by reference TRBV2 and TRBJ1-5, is EPEVTQTPSHQVTQMGQEVILRCVPISNHLYFYWYRQILGQKVEFLVSFYNNEISEKSEIFDDQFSVERPDGSNFTLKIRSTKLEDSAMYFCASKGQGVPNQPQHFGDGTRLSIL.